A single sample gave rise to the 18 T cell receptor beta chains below, sequenced in a study of cytomegalovirus exposure and HLA in healthy donors. With 60 Vbeta and 13 Jbeta primers, the PCR was carried out. Using immunoSEQ multiplex PCR, the repertoire was profiled, and TCRdb retains in-frame clones only, with some absent. The data include about 160,000 clones; the top ten clones carry 1% to 1.5%. Sequencing input: PBMCs. These receptors originate from a woman aged 55 to 70 in good health and CMV-seronegative.

The rearrangement uses TRBV2 and TRBJ2-4; D is undetermined. The CDR3 has 15 residues. V was cut by 4 bases and J by 0 bases, with 10 bases left in between. Germline CDR1 is SNHLY and CDR2 is FYNNEI. The DNA of the CDR3 is TGTGCCAGCAGTGTTGAACAGCCAGCCAAAAACATTCAGTACTTC. The encoded protein is CASSVEQPAKNIQYF.

V is TRBV9 and J is TRBJ2-5, with D tentatively TRBD2 (5 bases). This CDR3 is 14 amino acids long. The germline CDR1 and CDR2 sequences are SGDLS and YYNGEE. The germline V and J ends were trimmed by 4 bases and 1 base, with 11 bases remaining between them. This CDR3 reads CASSTRTSQETQYF. The CDR3 DNA reads as TGTGCCAGCAGCACTCGGACTTCCCAAGAGACCCAGTACTTC.

This rearrangement joins TRBV7-3 to TRBJ2-5, with D possibly being TRBD1 or TRBD2 (5 bases each). The J call is uncertain, as TRBJ2-7 better fits the DNA end. The CDR3 runs 15 residues. Germline CDR1 reads SGHTA; CDR2 reads FQGTGA. The CDR3 spells CASSLRGGGSYEQYF. The CDR3 DNA sequence: TGTGCCAGCAGCTTACGCGGTGGGGGCTCCTACGAGCAGTACTTC.

The chain has TRBV29-1 and TRBJ2-7; 8 positions agree with TRBD1. V was pared by 6 bases and J by 7 bases, with 11 bases of the junction left unmatched. Germline V CDR1 and CDR2: SQVTM, ANQGSEA. The CDR3 sequence is 13 residues long. CDR3 nucleotide sequence: TGCAGCGTGACCGGGACAGGCCTAATGGAGCAGTACTTC. Translation gives CSVTGTGLMEQYF.

V gene TRBV5-6 combines with J gene TRBJ2-7; D remains unclear. Trimming left V 1 base short and J 0 bases short, with 11 bases between. Germline V gene lookup returns CDR1 SGHDT and CDR2 YYEEEE. The CDR3 loop spans 15 amino acids. The CDR3, as DNA: TGTGCCAGCAGCTTGCTAGGATTCAGCTCCTACGAGCAGTACTTC. Residues: CASSLLGFSSYEQYF.

This rearrangement joins TRBV11-3 to TRBJ2-1, with 10 bases matching TRBD2. CDR3 length: 17 amino acids. V lost 0 bases and J lost 6; bases outside the gene matches: 8. Germline lookup yields CDR1 SGHNT and CDR2 YENEEA. CDR3 DNA sequence: TGTGCCAGCAGCTTAGATCTGGCTAGCGGGAGAAGCAATGAGCAGTTCTTC. Amino acids: CASSLDLASGRSNEQFF.

This chain links TRBV7-9 with TRBJ2-7; perhaps TRBD2 as D (6 bases). Germline V gene sequence: CDR1 SEHNR, CDR2 FQNEAQ (reference sequence). V lost 5 bases and J lost 0, with 17 bases in between. This CDR3 is built from 16 residues. The CDR3: CASSPLSGGASYEQYF. The CDR3 DNA sequence: TGTGCCAGCAGCCCCCTTTCCGGGGGTGCCTCCTACGAGCAGTACTTC.

V and J are TRBV5-1 and TRBJ1-6; weak D call: TRBD1 (5 bases). The CDR3 spans 14 residues. Trimming removed 0 bases at V and 9 bases at J, with 10 bases between. Germline V gene data show CDR1 as SGHRS and CDR2 as YFSETQ. The CDR3 nucleotides are TGCGCCAGCAGCTTGGCGGGGGGTTCTTCACCCCTCCACTTT. Translated: CASSLAGGSSPLHF.

V and J are TRBV5-1 and TRBJ1-1; D call uncertain. Germline lookup yields CDR1 SGHRS and CDR2 YFSETQ. The CDR3 sequence is 13 residues long. V was pared by 2 bases and J by 1 base, with 6 bases between. The CDR3 is CASSLQSNTEAFF. DNA of the CDR3: TGCGCCAGCAGCTTACAGTCGAACACTGAAGCTTTCTTT.

The chain combines TRBV27 with TRBJ1-2; 8 positions agree with TRBD1. Germline loops: CDR1 MNHEY, CDR2 SMNVEV (reference sequence). V trimming: 5 bases; J trimming: 4 bases; junction bases outside the gene matches: 6. The CDR3 runs to 14 residues. CDR3 loop: CASSPGQGGYGYTF. The CDR3 DNA sequence: TGTGCCAGCAGTCCAGGACAGGGAGGCTATGGCTACACCTTC.

The V call is TRBV18, the J call TRBJ2-1; 8 bases line up with TRBD1. The CDR3 has 15 residues. Germline CDR1 KGHSH, CDR2 LQKENI. With 2 bases clipped from V and 1 base from J, the junction kept 1 base outside the gene matches. The CDR3 loop reads CASSPGQGSYNEQFF. CDR3 nucleotide sequence: TGTGCCAGCTCACCAGGACAGGGTTCCTACAATGAGCAGTTCTTC.

The V and J genes are TRBV5-1 and TRBJ1-3, with D possibly matching TRBD1 (6 bases). CDR1 and CDR2 (germline): SGHRS, YFSETQ. The CDR3 has 14 amino acids. The ends were cut back, 0 bases at V and 2 bases at J, with 6 bases in the middle. The DNA of the CDR3 is TGCGCCAGCAGCTTGGACAGGGCTGGAAACACCATATATTTT. Translating it yields CASSLDRAGNTIYF.

The chain links TRBV5-6 to TRBJ1-1; a weak D match, TRBD1 (5 bases). V shed 0 bases and J shed 5 bases, with 11 bases lying between them. The length of the CDR3 is 14 residues. CDR1 and CDR2 (germline): SGHDT, YYEEEE. Here the CDR3 reads CASSLVGRRTEAFF. The CDR3 DNA reads TGTGCCAGCAGCTTGGTGGGGCGGCGGACTGAAGCTTTCTTT.

The V gene is TRBV6-6, the J gene TRBJ1-5, with D possibly being TRBD1 (6 bases). The V end was cut by 6 bases, the J end by 0 bases, with 12 bases between. This CDR3 region has 15 residues. From germline, CDR1 is MNHNY and CDR2 SVGAGI (reference sequence). CDR3 DNA: TGTGCCAGCAGCCCGACAGGACTTAGCAATCAGCCCCAGCATTTT. This translates into CASSPTGLSNQPQHF.

The CDR3 coding sequence is TGTGCCAGCATCCTCCGGTCGGCGGCGGTCAACACCATATATTTT. It is translated as CASILRSAAVNTIYF. The J gene is TRBJ1-3, the V gene TRBV5-6, with D unresolved. Germline assignment: CDR1 SGHDT and CDR2 YYEEEE. The CDR3 is 15 amino acids. The V end was cut by 6 bases, the J end by 7 bases, with 20 bases between.

This chain connects TRBV5-1 to TRBJ1-4; 7 bases are shared with TRBD1. CDR1 is SGHRS and CDR2 is YFSETQ in the germline V gene. V shed 0 bases, J shed 1 base, and the junction held 3 bases outside the gene matches. This CDR3 spans 16 amino acids. CDR3 in amino acids: CASSLVAGGTNEKLFF. The CDR3 DNA reads TGCGCCAGCAGCTTGGTGGCAGGGGGAACTAATGAAAAACTGTTTTTT.

This chain connects TRBV19 to TRBJ2-4, with a weak D call TRBD1 (6 bases). Trimming left V 4 bases short and J 5 bases short, with 15 bases between. The CDR3 is 15 amino acids. CDR1 and CDR2 from the germline V gene are LNHDA and SQIVND (reference sequence). The CDR3 DNA is TGTGCCAGTAGTACGTTGGGACAAACGGAAAACATTCAGTACTTC. This sequence encodes CASSTLGQTENIQYF.

The chain uses TRBV7-9 and TRBJ2-2; a possible D gene is TRBD2 (5 bases). Trimming cost V 4 bases and J 0 bases, with 12 bases left between them. The CDR3 covers 16 residues. Germline V CDR1 and CDR2: SEHNR, FQNEAQ (reference sequence). The CDR3 region has the DNA TGTGCCAGCAGCTATGGCCCGGGGACGAACACCGGGGAGCTGTTTTTT. Translated: CASSYGPGTNTGELFF.